The clone carrying this T cell receptor (beta chain) showed up many times. Its matching antigen is unknown. The data are from a study of T-cell memory formation after mild COVID-19. Study context: Largely donor-specific TCR clusters were found.

CDR3 length: 15 amino acids. In germline, CDR1 is SGHRS, CDR2 YFSETQ. V lost 0 bases and J 0 bases, leaving 10 bases between the germline ends. Study results and limitations: Clones from the second wave (peaking day 37) had unconfirmed SARS-CoV-2 specificity. Pre-infection memory harbored some responding clones, suggesting cross-reactive memory joined. Chiefly within CM and EM were the contracting CD4+ clones; CD8+ ones were within EMRA.

TCRdb reprocessed the 5' RACE reads via MiXCR and lists one record per CDR3 protein. The sample includes roughly 180,000 distinct CDR3 sequences, 15% to 20% of them seen just once. The TCR originated in a man aged 18-30 years who had mild COVID-19 (a few samples of this study predate the infection). Cell type and time point are not known. This chain uses TRBV5-1 with TRBJ2-7; D ambiguous. The sample was PBMCs or a T cell subset sorted from them (not recorded which). The CDR3 sequence: CASSLEWVRSYEQYF. CDR3 nucleotides: TGCGCCAGCAGCTTGGAGTGGGTTCGCTCCTACGAGCAGTACTTC.